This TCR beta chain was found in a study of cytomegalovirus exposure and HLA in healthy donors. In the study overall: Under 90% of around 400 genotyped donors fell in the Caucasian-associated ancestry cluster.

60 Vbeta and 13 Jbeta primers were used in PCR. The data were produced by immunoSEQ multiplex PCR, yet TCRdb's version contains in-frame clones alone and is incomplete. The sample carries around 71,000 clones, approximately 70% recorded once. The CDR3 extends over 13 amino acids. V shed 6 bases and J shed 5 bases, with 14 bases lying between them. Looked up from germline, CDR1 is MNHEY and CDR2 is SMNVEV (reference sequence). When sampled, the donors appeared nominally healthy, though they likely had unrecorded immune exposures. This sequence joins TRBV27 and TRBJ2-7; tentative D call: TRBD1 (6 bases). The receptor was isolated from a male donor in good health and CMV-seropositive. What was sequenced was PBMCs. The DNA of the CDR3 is TGTGCCAGCAGGGCGGCAGGGGAGCACGAGCAGTACTTC. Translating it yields CASRAAGEHEQYF.